Listed here are 23 T cell receptor beta chains from one sample, sequenced in a study of long-term antiretroviral therapy in people with HIV. immunoSEQ v3.0 was run at survey level. Data came from immunoSEQ multiplex PCR; TCRdb stores just in-frame clones and leaves some out. Counted here are 24,000 or so clones, 85% occurring once; the ten biggest clones make up roughly 9%. This specimen was unsorted PBMCs, taken 2.3 years after starting antiretroviral therapy. These receptors were taken from a middle-aged man with HIV.

The V and J genes are TRBV9 and TRBJ2-3; D perhaps matches TRBD2 (6 bases). The CDR3 is made up of 12 amino acids. The germline V gene has CDR1 SGDLS and CDR2 YYNGEE. V lost 4 bases and J lost 6, with 9 bases in between. The CDR3 region has the DNA TGTGCCAGCAGCCCCCGGGGGGATACGCAGTATTTT. It specifies CASSPRGDTQYF.

The CDR3 is CASSPAPGIHSPLHF. The CDR3 DNA sequence: TGTGCCAGCAGCCCAGCTCCGGGGATACATTCACCCCTCCACTTT. This chain joins TRBV9 and TRBJ1-6; D not certain. This CDR3 is 15 amino acids long. V lost 4 bases and J lost 8, with 16 bases in between. Germline CDR1 SGDLS, CDR2 YYNGEE.

This clone has a single count. The rearrangement joins TRBV5-6 to TRBJ2-7; no definite D call. The ends were cut back, 4 bases at V and 7 bases at J, with 9 bases in the middle. Germline V gives CDR1 SGHDT, CDR2 YYEEEE. CDR3 size: 11 residues. For the CDR3, the DNA is TGTGCCAGCAGCCTGGGTGAAGAGCAGTACTTC. Translating gives CASSLGEEQYF.

This clone has just a few counts. In nucleotides, the CDR3 is TGTGCCAGTAGTATTGGGAACACTGAAGCTTTCTTT. Its translation: CASSIGNTEAFF. J is TRBJ1-1 and V is TRBV19; D remains ambiguous. V lost 3 bases to trimming and J lost 1 base, with 3 bases between them. Per germline, CDR1 LNHDA and CDR2 SQIVND (reference sequence). The CDR3 runs 12 residues.

The chain has TRBV11-2 and TRBJ2-2; D unresolved. CDR1 and CDR2 (germline): SGHAT, FQNNGV. This CDR3 region has 13 residues. The V end lost 5 bases, the J end lost 5 bases, and 9 bases lay between the germline ends. CDR3 in amino acids: CASSPDPTGELFF. In DNA, the CDR3 is TGTGCCAGCAGCCCCGATCCAACCGGGGAGCTGTTTTTT.

The chain recombines TRBV6-5 with TRBJ2-7, with D possibly being TRBD1 (5 bases). V gave up 6 bases and J gave up 0 bases, with 12 bases separating them. This CDR3 is built from 14 residues. Germline CDR1 and CDR2: MNHEY and SVGAGI. CDR3 loop: CASSGERGSYEQYF. CDR3 in DNA: TGTGCCAGCAGCGGCGAAAGGGGCTCCTACGAGCAGTACTTC.

The rearrangement links TRBV19 to TRBJ1-1; TRBD1 is a possible D gene (6 bases). Germline CDR1 LNHDA, CDR2 SQIVND (reference sequence). This CDR3 region has 11 residues. Trimming shortened V by 3 bases and J by 11 bases, and 10 bases separated the two germline ends. This CDR3 is CASSMTGTAFF. CDR3 sequence (DNA): TGTGCCAGTAGTATGACAGGAACGGCTTTCTTT. Full variable domain (remainder filled in from reference TRBV19 and TRBJ1-1): DGGITQSPKYLFRKEGQNVTLSCEQNLNHDAMYWYRQDPGQGLRLIYYSQIVNDFQKGDIAEGYSVSREKKESFPLTVTSAQKNPTAFYLCASSMTGTAFFGQGTRLTVV.

The rearrangement joins TRBV18 to TRBJ1-4; TRBD1 agrees at 7 bases. The CDR3 consists of 15 residues. V trimming: 6 bases; J trimming: 3 bases; junction bases outside the gene matches: 7. Germline V gene sequence: CDR1 KGHSH, CDR2 LQKENI. CDR3 nucleotide sequence: TGTGCCAGCTCCCTTGACAGGGCACCTAATGAAAAACTGTTTTTT. Amino acids: CASSLDRAPNEKLFF.

The chain combines TRBV14 with TRBJ2-3, with D possibly matching TRBD1 (5 bases). The length of the CDR3 is 14 residues. Germline assignment: CDR1 SGHDN and CDR2 FVKESK. V lost 4 bases and J 2 bases, leaving 10 bases between the germline ends. The CDR3 loop is CASSLNRHTDTQYF. CDR3 DNA: TGTGCCAGCAGCCTCAACAGGCACACAGATACGCAGTATTTT.

J is TRBJ2-5 and V is TRBV30, with 11 bases that match TRBD2. V dropped 5 bases and J dropped 5; count of bases not matched to a gene: 7. Germline CDR1 GTSNPN, CDR2 SVGIG (reference sequence). CDR3 length: 14 amino acids. The CDR3 DNA follows: TGTGCCTGGGGGACCGGGACTAGCGGCGAGACCCAGTACTTC. Translating it yields CAWGTGTSGETQYF.

This clone occurred once. The genes are TRBV9 and TRBJ2-2; D gene uncertain. The CDR3 sequence is 18 residues long. Trimming removed 1 base at V and 4 bases at J, with 20 bases between. Germline CDR1 and CDR2: SGDLS and YYNGEE. The CDR3 reads CASSVSGNGATGTGELFF. CDR3 in DNA: TGTGCCAGCAGCGTATCAGGAAACGGAGCAACGGGCACCGGGGAGCTGTTTTTT.

The chain is built from TRBV5-1 and TRBJ2-7, with 8 bases that match TRBD1. Losses at the gene ends were 2 bases for V and 4 bases for J; bases not matched to a gene: 8. CDR1 is SGHRS and CDR2 is YFSETQ in the germline V gene. This CDR3 is built from 15 residues. CDR3 nucleotide sequence: TGCGCCAGCAGCTTAAGCTCAGGGGGCTGGTACGAGCAGTACTTC. It translates to CASSLSSGGWYEQYF.

This clone has more than one count but fewer than ten. The rearrangement links TRBV6-5 to TRBJ1-5, with 8 bases matching TRBD1. The germline V gene encodes CDR1 MNHEY and CDR2 SVGAGI. This CDR3 contains 15 residues. Trimming at V came to 5 bases and at J to 5 bases, leaving 8 bases not matched to a gene. The CDR3 is CASSQDRDMDQPQHF. CDR3 DNA sequence: TGTGCCAGCAGTCAGGACAGGGATATGGATCAGCCCCAGCATTTT.

This chain joins TRBV9 and TRBJ1-5; D might be TRBD1 (5 bases). With 0 bases removed from V and 4 bases from J, the gap between germline ends came to 11 bases. Germline lookup yields CDR1 SGDLS and CDR2 YYNGEE. The CDR3 extends over 15 amino acids. Here the CDR3 reads CASSVDSRANQPQHF. In nucleotides, the CDR3 is TGTGCCAGCAGCGTAGATTCCAGGGCAAATCAGCCCCAGCATTTT.

The V call is TRBV28, the J call TRBJ2-1; 9 bases align to TRBD2. Germline-derived CDR1 and CDR2 are MDHEN and SYDVKM. The CDR3 extends over 15 amino acids. Trimming removed 6 bases from V and 4 bases from J; junction bases left unmatched: 7. CDR3 protein: CASRDLAGDYNEQFF. CDR3 DNA sequence: TGTGCCAGCAGAGATTTAGCGGGAGATTACAATGAGCAGTTCTTC.

The chain has TRBV19 and TRBJ2-2; the D gene is possibly TRBD2 (6 bases). Germline CDR1 LNHDA, CDR2 SQIVND (reference sequence). Trimming removed 4 bases from V and 5 bases from J, with 17 bases in between. The CDR3 is made up of 16 amino acids. The CDR3 protein is CASSTSVADLTGELFF. For the CDR3, the DNA is TGTGCCAGTAGTACTTCCGTAGCGGATCTTACCGGGGAGCTGTTTTTT.

The V and J genes are TRBV5-4 and TRBJ2-3; maybe TRBD1 (5 bases). Deletions cut 3 bases from V and 2 bases from J, with 16 bases between. The CDR3 is 16 residues long. Germline assignment: CDR1 SGHNT and CDR2 YYREEE (reference sequence). The CDR3 reads CASSSLGAEDTDTQYF. The CDR3 region has the DNA TGTGCCAGCAGCTCCCTTGGGGCAGAAGACACAGATACGCAGTATTTT.

The chain employs TRBV29-1 and TRBJ2-2; D is possibly TRBD2 (6 bases). This CDR3 comprises 13 residues. The V end was cut by 7 bases, the J end by 3 bases, with 12 bases between. Germline V CDR1 and CDR2: SQVTM, ANQGSEA. DNA of the CDR3: TGCAGCGCCGAAAGGAGGGACACCGGGGAGCTGTTTTTT. It specifies CSAERRDTGELFF.

The chain combines TRBV2 with TRBJ2-1; D is unresolved. V dropped 6 bases and J dropped 0 bases, with 18 bases sitting between them. Germline CDR1 reads SNHLY; CDR2 reads FYNNEI. This CDR3 contains 17 residues. As DNA, the CDR3 is TGTGCCAGCAGGACCGACTTGGACCTTAGCTCCTACAATGAGCAGTTCTTC. Amino acids: CASRTDLDLSSYNEQFF.

V gene TRBV30 combines with J gene TRBJ1-1; D not certain. V was cut by 4 bases and J by 3 bases, with 12 bases left in between. The germline gives CDR1 GTSNPN, CDR2 SVGIG (reference sequence). CDR3 size: 13 residues. CDR3 nucleotides: TGTGCCTGGACCCCCGGGTACCACACTGAAGCTTTCTTT. This translates into CAWTPGYHTEAFF.

V usage is TRBV15 and J usage is TRBJ2-7; 13 bases line up with TRBD2. Unmatched junction bases numbered 6, after V lost 5 bases and J lost 5 bases. The germline V gene encodes CDR1 LNHNV and CDR2 YYDKDF (reference sequence). The CDR3 runs 15 residues. The CDR3 nucleotides read TGTGCCACCAGCCCCGGACTAGCGGGGGCCCACGAGCAGTACTTC. This codes for CATSPGLAGAHEQYF.

CDR3 protein: CASSDVVSISGPSSYEQYF. CDR3 DNA sequence: TGTGCCAGCAGTGACGTGGTCAGTATAAGCGGACCATCATCCTACGAGCAGTACTTC. V is TRBV6-4 and J is TRBJ2-7, with D tentatively TRBD2 (5 bases). The germline V gene has CDR1 MRHNA and CDR2 SNTAGT. The germline V and J ends were trimmed by 2 bases and 1 base, with 24 bases remaining between them. The CDR3 sequence is 19 residues long.

CDR3 sequence: CASSPASGSVEQFF. The DNA for the CDR3 is TGTGCCAGCAGTCCTGCTAGCGGGAGTGTTGAGCAGTTCTTC. J is TRBJ2-1 and V is TRBV4-2, with 10 bases identical to TRBD2. Trimming at V came to 6 bases and at J to 9 bases, leaving 8 bases not matched to a gene. The CDR3 extends over 14 amino acids. The germline CDR1 and CDR2 sequences are LGHNA and YNFKEQ.